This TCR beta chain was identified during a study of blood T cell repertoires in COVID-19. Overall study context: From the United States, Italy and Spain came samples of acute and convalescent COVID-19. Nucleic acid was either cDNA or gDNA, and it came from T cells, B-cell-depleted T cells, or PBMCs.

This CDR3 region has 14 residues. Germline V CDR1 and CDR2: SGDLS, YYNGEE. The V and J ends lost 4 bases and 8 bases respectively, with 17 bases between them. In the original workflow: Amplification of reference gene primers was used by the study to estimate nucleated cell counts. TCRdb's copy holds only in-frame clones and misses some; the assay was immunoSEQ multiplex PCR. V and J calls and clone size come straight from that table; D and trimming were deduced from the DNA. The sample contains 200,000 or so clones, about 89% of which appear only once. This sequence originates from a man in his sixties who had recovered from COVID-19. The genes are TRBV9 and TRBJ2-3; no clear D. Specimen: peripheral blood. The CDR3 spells CASSPLRVAATQYF. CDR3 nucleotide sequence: TGTGCCAGCAGCCCACTCCGGGTCGCGGCTACGCAGTATTTT.